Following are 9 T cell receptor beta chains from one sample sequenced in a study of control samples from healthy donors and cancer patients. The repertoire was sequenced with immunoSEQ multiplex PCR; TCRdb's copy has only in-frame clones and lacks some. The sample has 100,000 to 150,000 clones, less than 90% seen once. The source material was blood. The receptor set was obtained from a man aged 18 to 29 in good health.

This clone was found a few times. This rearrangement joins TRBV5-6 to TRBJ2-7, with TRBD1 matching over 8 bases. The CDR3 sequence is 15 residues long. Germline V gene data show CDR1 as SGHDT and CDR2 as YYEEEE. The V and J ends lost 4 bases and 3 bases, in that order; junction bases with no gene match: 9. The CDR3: CASSITGTGGYEQYF. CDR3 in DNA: TGTGCCAGCAGCATAACCGGGACAGGTGGCTACGAGCAGTACTTC.

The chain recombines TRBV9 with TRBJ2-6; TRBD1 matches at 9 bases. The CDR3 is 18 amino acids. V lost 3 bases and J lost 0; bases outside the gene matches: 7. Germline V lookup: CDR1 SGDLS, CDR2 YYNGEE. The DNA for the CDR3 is TGTGCCAGCAGCGGGGGACAGGGCCCCTACTCTGGGGCCAACGTCCTGACTTTC. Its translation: CASSGGQGPYSGANVLTF.

The CDR3 nucleotides are TGTGCCAGCAGCCCCTTTAAGGCCGTGAACACTGAAGCTTTCTTT. As protein: CASSPFKAVNTEAFF. The chain uses TRBV7-2 and TRBJ1-1; D unresolved. The CDR3 extends over 15 amino acids. In germline, CDR1 is SGHTA, CDR2 FQGNSA. V was pared by 5 bases and J by 0 bases, with 13 bases between.

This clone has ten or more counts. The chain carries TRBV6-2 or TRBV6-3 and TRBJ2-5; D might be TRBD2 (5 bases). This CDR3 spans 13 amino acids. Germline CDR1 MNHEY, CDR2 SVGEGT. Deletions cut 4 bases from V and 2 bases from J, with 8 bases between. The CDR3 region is CASSSREQETQYF. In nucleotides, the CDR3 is TGTGCCAGCAGTTCGAGGGAGCAAGAGACCCAGTACTTC.

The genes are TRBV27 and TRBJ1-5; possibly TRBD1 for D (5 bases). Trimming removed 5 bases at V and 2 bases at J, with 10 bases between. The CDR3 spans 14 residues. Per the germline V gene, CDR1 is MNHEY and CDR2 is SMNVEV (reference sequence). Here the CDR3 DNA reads TGTGCCAGCAGTAATGACAGAGGCAATCAGCCCCAGCATTTT. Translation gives CASSNDRGNQPQHF.

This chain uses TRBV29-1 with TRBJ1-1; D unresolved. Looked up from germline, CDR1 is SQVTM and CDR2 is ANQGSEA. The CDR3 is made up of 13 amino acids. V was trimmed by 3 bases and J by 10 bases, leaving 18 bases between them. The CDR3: CSVEGPIARGAFF. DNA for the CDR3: TGCAGCGTTGAGGGTCCTATTGCCAGAGGAGCTTTCTTT.

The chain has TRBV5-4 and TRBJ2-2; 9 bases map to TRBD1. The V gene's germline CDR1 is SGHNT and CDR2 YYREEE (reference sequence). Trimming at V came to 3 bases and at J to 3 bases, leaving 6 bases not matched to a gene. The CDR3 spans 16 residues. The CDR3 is CASSSTGTGHTGELFF. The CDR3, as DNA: TGTGCCAGCAGCTCTACCGGGACAGGGCACACCGGGGAGCTGTTTTTT.

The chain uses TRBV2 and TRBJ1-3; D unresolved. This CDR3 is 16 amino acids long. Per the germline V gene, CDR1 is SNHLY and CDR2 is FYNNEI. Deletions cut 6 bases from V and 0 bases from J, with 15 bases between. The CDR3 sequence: CASRRTGQISGNTIYF. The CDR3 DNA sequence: TGTGCCAGCAGGAGGACCGGGCAGATCTCTGGAAACACCATATATTTT.

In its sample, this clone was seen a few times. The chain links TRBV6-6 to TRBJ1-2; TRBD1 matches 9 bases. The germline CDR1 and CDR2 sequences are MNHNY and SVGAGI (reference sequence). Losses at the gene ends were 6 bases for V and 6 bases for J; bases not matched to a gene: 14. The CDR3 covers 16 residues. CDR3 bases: TGTGCCAGCAGGGGGGACAGGGTGGCAAAGTCTAATGGCTACACCTTC. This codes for CASRGDRVAKSNGYTF.